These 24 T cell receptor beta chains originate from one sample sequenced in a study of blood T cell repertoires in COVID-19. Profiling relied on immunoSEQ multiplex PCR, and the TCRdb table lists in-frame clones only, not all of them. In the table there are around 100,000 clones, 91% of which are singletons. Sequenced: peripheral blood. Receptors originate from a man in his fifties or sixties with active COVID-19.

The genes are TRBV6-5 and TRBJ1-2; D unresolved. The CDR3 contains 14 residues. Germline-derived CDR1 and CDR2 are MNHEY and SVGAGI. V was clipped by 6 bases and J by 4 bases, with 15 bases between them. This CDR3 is CASRASSLFYGYTF. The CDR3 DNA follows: TGTGCCAGCAGAGCCTCGTCCCTATTCTATGGCTACACCTTC.

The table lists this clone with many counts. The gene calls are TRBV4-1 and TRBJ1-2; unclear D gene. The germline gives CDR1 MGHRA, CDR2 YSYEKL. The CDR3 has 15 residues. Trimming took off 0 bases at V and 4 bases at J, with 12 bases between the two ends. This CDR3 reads CASSQDDLLTYGYTF. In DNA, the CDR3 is TGCGCCAGCAGCCAAGACGACTTATTGACCTATGGCTACACCTTC.

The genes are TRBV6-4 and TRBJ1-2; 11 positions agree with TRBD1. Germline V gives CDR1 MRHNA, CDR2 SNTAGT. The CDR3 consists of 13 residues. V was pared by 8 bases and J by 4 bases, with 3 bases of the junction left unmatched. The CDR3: CASGGQGVYGYTF. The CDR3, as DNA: TGTGCCAGCGGGGGACAGGGGGTCTATGGCTACACCTTC.

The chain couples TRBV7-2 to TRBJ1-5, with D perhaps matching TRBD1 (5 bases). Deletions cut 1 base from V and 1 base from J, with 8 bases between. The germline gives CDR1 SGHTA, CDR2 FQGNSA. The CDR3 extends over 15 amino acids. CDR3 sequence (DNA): TGTGCCAGCAGCTTAGGGCAGGGAAGCAATCAGCCCCAGCATTTT. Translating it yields CASSLGQGSNQPQHF.

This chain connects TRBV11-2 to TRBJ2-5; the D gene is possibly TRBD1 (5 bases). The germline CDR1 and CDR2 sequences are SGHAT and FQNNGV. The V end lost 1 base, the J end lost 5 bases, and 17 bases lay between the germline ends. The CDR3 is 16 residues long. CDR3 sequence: CASSLAGWLAEETQYF. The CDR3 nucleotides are TGTGCCAGCAGCTTAGCAGGGTGGCTCGCCGAGGAGACCCAGTACTTC.

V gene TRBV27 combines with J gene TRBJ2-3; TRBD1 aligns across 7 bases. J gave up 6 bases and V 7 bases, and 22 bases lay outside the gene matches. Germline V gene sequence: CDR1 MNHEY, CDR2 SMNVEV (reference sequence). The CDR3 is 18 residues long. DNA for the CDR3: TGTGCCAGCACCTTTCAGGGGGTCGGACCCCCGGAACAGGATACGCAGTATTTT. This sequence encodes CASTFQGVGPPEQDTQYF.

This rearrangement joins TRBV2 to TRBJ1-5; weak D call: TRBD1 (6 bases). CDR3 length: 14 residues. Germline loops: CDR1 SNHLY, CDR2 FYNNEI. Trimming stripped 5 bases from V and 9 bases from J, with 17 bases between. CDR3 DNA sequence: TGTGCCAGCAGTCCCTCAGGACAGCTAGGGCCCCAGCATTTT. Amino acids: CASSPSGQLGPQHF. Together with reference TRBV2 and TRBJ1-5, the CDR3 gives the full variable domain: EPEVTQTPSHQVTQMGQEVILRCVPISNHLYFYWYRQILGQKVEFLVSFYNNEISEKSEIFDDQFSVERPDGSNFTLKIRSTKLEDSAMYFCASSPSGQLGPQHFGDGTRLSIL.

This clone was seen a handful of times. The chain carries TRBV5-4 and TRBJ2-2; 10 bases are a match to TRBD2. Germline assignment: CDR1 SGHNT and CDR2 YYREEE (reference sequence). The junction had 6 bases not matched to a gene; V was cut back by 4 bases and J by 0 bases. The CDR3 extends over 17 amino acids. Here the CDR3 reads CASSPSGGRSNTGELFF. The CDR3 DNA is TGTGCCAGCAGCCCTAGCGGGGGCCGTTCGAACACCGGGGAGCTGTTTTTT.

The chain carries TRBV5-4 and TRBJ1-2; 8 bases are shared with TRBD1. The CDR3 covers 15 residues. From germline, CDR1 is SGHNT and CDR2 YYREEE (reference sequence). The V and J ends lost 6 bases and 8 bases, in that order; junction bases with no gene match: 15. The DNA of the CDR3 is TGTGCCAGCACCCACGGACAGGGAAGTTTTTACGGCTACACCTTC. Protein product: CASTHGQGSFYGYTF.

The chain's CDR3 is CASTTDRGGLPLHF. DNA of the CDR3: TGTGCCAGCACCACGGACAGGGGAGGCCTACCCCTCCACTTT. This chain uses TRBV6-5 with TRBJ1-6; 9 positions agree with TRBD1. Germline V gene sequence: CDR1 MNHEY, CDR2 SVGAGI. V was pared by 7 bases and J by 12 bases, with 10 bases of the junction left unmatched. The CDR3 extends over 14 amino acids.

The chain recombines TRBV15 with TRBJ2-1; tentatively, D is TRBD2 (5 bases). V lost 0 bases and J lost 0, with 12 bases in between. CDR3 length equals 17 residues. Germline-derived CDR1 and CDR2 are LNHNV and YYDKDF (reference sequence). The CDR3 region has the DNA TGTGCCACCAGCAGAGATTCGGGGTCGAGCTCCTACAATGAGCAGTTCTTC. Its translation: CATSRDSGSSSYNEQFF.

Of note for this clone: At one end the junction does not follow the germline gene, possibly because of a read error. The CDR3 DNA sequence: TGTGCCAGCCGTGAGGCAGGCCGCCTGCCCCAGCATTTT. It yields the protein CASREAGRLPQHF. This rearrangement joins TRBV6-1 to TRBJ1-5; D not certain. The CDR3 has 13 residues. From germline, CDR1 is MNHNS and CDR2 SASEGT.

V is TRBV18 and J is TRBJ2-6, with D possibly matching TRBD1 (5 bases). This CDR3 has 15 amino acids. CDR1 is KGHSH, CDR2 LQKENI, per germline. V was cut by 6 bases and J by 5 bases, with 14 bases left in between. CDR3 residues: CASSAQVPRANVLTF. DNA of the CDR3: TGTGCCAGCTCCGCACAGGTGCCCAGGGCCAACGTCCTGACTTTC.

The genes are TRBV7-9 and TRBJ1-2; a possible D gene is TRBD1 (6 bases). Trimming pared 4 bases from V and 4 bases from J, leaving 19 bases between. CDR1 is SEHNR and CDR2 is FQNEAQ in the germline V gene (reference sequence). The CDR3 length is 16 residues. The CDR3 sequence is CASSSDRYLIGYGYTF. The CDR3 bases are TGTGCCAGCAGCTCTGACAGGTATCTTATCGGCTATGGCTACACCTTC.

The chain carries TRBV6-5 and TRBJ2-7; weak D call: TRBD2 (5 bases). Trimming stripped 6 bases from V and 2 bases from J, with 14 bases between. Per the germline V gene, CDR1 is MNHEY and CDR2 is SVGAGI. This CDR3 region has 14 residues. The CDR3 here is CASRARGLTYEQYF. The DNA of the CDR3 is TGTGCCAGCAGGGCGAGAGGGCTTACCTACGAGCAGTACTTC.

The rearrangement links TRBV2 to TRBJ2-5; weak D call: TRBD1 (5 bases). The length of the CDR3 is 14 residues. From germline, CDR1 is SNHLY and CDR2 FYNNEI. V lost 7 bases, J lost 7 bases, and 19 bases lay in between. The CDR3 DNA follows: TGTGCCAGCAACCCAGGTCAGGGATTTGGGACCCAGTACTTC. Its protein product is CASNPGQGFGTQYF.

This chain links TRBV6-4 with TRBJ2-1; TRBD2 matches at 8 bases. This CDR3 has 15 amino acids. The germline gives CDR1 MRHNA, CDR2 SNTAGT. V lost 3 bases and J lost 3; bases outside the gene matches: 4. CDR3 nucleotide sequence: TGTGCCAGCAGTGAACAGCTAGCGGGCTACAATGAGCAGTTCTTC. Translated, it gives CASSEQLAGYNEQFF.

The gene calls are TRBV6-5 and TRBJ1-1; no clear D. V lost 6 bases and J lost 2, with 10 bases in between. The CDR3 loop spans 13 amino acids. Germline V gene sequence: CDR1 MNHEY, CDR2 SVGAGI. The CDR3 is CASRQMANTEAFF. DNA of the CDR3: TGTGCCAGCAGACAAATGGCTAACACTGAAGCTTTCTTT.

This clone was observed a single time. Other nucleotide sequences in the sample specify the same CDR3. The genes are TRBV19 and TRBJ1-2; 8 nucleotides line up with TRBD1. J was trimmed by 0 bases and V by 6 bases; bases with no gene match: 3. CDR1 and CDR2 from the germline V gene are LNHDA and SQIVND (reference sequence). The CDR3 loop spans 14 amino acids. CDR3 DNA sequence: TGTGCCAGTAGCCCACAGGGGGCTAACTATGGCTACACCTTC. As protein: CASSPQGANYGYTF. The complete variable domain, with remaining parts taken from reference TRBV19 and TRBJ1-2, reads DGGITQSPKYLFRKEGQNVTLSCEQNLNHDAMYWYRQDPGQGLRLIYYSQIVNDFQKGDIAEGYSVSREKKESFPLTVTSAQKNPTAFYLCASSPQGANYGYTFGSGTRLTVV.

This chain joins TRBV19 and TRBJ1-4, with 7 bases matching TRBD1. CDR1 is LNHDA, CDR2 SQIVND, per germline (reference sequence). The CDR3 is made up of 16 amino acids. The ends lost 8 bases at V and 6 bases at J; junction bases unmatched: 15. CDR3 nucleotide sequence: TGTGCCAGTGAAAAGGGGACAGCCGGGGGATATGAAAAACTGTTTTTT. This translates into CASEKGTAGGYEKLFF.

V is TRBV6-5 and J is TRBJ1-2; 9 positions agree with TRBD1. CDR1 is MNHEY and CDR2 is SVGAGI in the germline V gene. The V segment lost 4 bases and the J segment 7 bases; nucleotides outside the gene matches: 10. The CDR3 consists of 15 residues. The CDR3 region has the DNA TGTGCCAGCAGTTCACCGGGACAGGGAGTTAGTGGCTACACCTTC. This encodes CASSSPGQGVSGYTF.

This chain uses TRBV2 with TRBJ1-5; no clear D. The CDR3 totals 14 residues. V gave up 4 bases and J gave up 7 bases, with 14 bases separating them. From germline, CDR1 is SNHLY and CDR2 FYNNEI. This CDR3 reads CASSGGSEGQPQHF. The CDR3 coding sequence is TGTGCCAGCAGTGGAGGGTCCGAAGGGCAGCCCCAGCATTTT.

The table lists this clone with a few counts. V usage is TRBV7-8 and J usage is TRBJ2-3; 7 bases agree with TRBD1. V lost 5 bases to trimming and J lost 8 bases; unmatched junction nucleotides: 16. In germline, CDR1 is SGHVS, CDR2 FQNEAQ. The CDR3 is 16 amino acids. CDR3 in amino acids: CASSLLAGGFTSTQYF. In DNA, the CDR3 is TGTGCCAGCAGCCTTTTGGCAGGGGGTTTCACTAGTACGCAGTATTTT. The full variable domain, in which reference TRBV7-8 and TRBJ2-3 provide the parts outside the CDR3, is GAGVSQSPRYKVAKRGQDVALRCDPISGHVSLFWYQQALGQGPEFLTYFQNEAQLDKSGLPSDRFFAERPEGSVSTLKIQRTQQEDSAVYLCASSLLAGGFTSTQYFGPGTRLTVL.

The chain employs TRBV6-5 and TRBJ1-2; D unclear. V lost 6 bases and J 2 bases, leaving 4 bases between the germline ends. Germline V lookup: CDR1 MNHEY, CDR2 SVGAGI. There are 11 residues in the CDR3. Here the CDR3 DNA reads TGTGCCAGCAGGGAGAACTATGGCTACACCTTC. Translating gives CASRENYGYTF.